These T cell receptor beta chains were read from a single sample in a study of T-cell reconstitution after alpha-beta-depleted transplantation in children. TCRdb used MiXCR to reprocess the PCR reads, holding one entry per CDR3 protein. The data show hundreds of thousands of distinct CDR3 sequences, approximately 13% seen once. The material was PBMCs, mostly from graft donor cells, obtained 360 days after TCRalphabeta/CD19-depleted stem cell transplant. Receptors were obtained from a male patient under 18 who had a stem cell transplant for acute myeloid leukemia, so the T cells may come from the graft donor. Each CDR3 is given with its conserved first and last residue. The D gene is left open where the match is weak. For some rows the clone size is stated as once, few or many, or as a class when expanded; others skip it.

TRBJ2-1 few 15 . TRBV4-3 TGCGCCAGCAGCCAAGGGTTCTCTAGCCTCCCTGAGCAGTTCTTC CASSQGFSSLPEQFF
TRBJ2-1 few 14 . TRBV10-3 TGTGCCATCAGTGCCCCCCGGGACGACAATGAGCAGTTCTTC CAISAPRDDNEQFF
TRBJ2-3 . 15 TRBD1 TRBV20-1 TGCAGTGCATCCGCCGGGACAGAGAGCACAGATACGCAGTATTTT CSASAGTESTDTQYF
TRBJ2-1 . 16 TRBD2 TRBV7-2 TGTGCCAGCAGCTTAGAGGTCGGGAGGGCCTACAATGAGCAGTTCTTC CASSLEVGRAYNEQFF
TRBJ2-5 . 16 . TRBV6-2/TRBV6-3 TGTGCCAGCAGTTATCGACGACTAGGGGGCGAAGAGACCCAGTACTTC CASSYRRLGGEETQYF
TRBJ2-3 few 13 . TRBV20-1 TGCAGTGCTAGAGGCGTGGCGGTAGATACGCAGTATTTT CSARGVAVDTQYF
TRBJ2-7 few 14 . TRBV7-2 TGTGCCAGCAGCTTAATATTCGGGAGCTACGAGCAGTACTTC CASSLIFGSYEQYF
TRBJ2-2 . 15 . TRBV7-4 TGTGCCAGCAGCTCCCACCCTAACAAGACCGGGGAGCTGTTTTTT CASSSHPNKTGELFF
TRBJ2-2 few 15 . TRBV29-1 TGCAGCGTTGAGTATGCGGGGATGAACACCGGGGAGCTGTTTTTT CSVEYAGMNTGELFF
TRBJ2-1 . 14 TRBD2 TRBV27 TGTGCCAGCAGTTTAGGGACTAGCGTTGGCGAGCAGTTCTTC CASSLGTSVGEQFF
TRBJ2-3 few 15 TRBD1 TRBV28 TGTGCCAGCAGTCCCGACAGGGGGTTGGGAGATACGCAGTATTTT CASSPDRGLGDTQYF
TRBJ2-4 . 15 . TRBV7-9 TGTGCCAGCAGCCCTGACAGGCTAGCCAAAAACATTCAGTACTTC CASSPDRLAKNIQYF
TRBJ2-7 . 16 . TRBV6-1 TGTGCCAGCAGCCGGGCCCGACTAGAGAGCTCCTACGAGCAGTACTTC CASSRARLESSYEQYF
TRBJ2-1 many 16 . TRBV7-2 TGTGCCAGCAGCTTGGGCAGCGAGAGATCCTACAATGAGCAGTTCTTC CASSLGSERSYNEQFF
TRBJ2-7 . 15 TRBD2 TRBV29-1 TGCAGCGTTGAATTTAGTGGGGGCGGGGGGGACGAGCAGTACTTC CSVEFSGGGGDEQYF
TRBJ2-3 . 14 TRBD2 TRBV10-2 TGCGCCGGGCGGGCTAGCGGGTGGGAAGATACGCAGTATTTT CAGRASGWEDTQYF
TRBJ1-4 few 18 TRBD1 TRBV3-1 TGTGCCAGCAGTGGAGGACCGGGACAGGGGCCCTTTAATGAAAAACTGTTTTTT CASSGGPGQGPFNEKLFF
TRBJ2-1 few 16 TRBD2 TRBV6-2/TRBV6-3 TGTGCCAGCAGTTACGGGACGGGAGGCCCTGTTGATGAGCAGTTCTTC CASSYGTGGPVDEQFF
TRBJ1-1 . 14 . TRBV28 TGTGCCAGCAGTTCTTCCCACCGAGACACTGAAGCTTTCTTT CASSSSHRDTEAFF
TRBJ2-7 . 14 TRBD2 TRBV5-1 TGCGCCAGCAGCCGTTTAGCGGGGGAGAGTCGGCAGTACTTC CASSRLAGESRQYF
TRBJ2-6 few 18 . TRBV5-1 TGCGCCAGCAGCTTTTATCCAGGGAAAAACTCTGGGGCCAACGTCCTGACTTTC CASSFYPGKNSGANVLTF
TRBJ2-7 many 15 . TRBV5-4 TGTGCCAGCAGCACAAAAGGGCGGGGACCCAACGAGCAGTACTTC CASSTKGRGPNEQYF
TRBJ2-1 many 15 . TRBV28 TGTGCCAGCAGTTTCACCTCTCCGACTTTCAATGAGCAGTTCTTC CASSFTSPTFNEQFF
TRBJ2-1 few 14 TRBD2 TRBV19 TGTGCCAGTATCCGCACTAGCGGGAACAATGAGCAGTTCTTC CASIRTSGNNEQFF
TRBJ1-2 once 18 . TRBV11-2 TGTGCCAGCAGCTTAGATTGGGCCGAAACACAGACTAACTATGGCTACACCTTC CASSLDWAETQTNYGYTF
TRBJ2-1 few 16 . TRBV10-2 TGCGCCAGCAGTGAGTCGGGGCGGAGGGGTTCCAATGAGCAGTTCTTC CASSESGRRGSNEQFF
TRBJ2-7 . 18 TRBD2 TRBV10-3 TGTGCCATCAGTGAGTCGAGTGGGGGGGTAGCGGGAAAGAACGAGCAGTACTTC CAISESSGGVAGKNEQYF
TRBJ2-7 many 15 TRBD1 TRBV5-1 TGCGCCAGCAGCCTCGACAGGGGGATGGTCTACGAGCAGTACTTC CASSLDRGMVYEQYF
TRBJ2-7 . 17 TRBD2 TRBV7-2 TGTGCCAGCAGCCCCCGGACTAGCGGGAGGGCCTCTTACGAGCAGTACTTC CASSPRTSGRASYEQYF
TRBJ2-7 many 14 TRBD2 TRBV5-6 TGTGCCAGCAGCGGGGACTACCACTTGGGCGAGCAGTACTTC CASSGDYHLGEQYF
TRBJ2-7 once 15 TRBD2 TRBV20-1 TGCAGTGCTAGATCCGGACTAGTACTCGCCTACGAGCAGTACTTC CSARSGLVLAYEQYF
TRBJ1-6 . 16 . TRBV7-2 TGTGCCAGCAGCCCTTGGCAGGGTGGGCATAATTCACCCCTCCACTTT CASSPWQGGHNSPLHF
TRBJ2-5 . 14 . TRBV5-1 TGCGCCAGCAGCTTGCAGAACCTCCAAGAGACCCAGTACTTC CASSLQNLQETQYF
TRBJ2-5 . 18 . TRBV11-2 TGTGCCAGCAGCTTAGGCGATGCATTTTCAGGGACCCAAGAGACCCAGTACTTC CASSLGDAFSGTQETQYF
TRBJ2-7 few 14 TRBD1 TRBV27 TGTGCCAGCAGTCCCTTGGACAGGTACTACGAGCAGTACTTC CASSPLDRYYEQYF
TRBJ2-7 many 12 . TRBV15 TGTGCCACCAGCAGCTTTACACCCGAGCAGTACTTC CATSSFTPEQYF
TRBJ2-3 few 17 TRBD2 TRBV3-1 TGTGCCAGCAGCCAACGGACTAGCGGGACTAGCACAGATACGCAGTATTTT CASSQRTSGTSTDTQYF
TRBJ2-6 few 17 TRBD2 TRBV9 TGTGCCAGCAGCGTAGGACTAGCGGGAGCTGGGGCCAACGTCCTGACTTTC CASSVGLAGAGANVLTF
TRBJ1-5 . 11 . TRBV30 TGTGCCTGGAGTAGTTTTGGGACCCAGCATTTT CAWSSFGTQHF
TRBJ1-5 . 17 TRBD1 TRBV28 TGTGCCAGCAGCGCGACAGGGGGGGGATATGGCAATCAGCCCCAGCATTTT CASSATGGGYGNQPQHF
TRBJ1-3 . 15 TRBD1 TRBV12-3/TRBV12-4 TGTGCCAGCAGTTTAGACAGGGGCTCTGGAAACACCATATATTTT CASSLDRGSGNTIYF
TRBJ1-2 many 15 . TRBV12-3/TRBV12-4 TGTGCCAGCAGTTTGGGGCCTAAGACTAGCTATGGCTACACCTTC CASSLGPKTSYGYTF
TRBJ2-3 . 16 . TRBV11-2 TGTGCCAGCAGCCCAGGGAGGTGGGACTGGCAAGATACGCAGTATTTT CASSPGRWDWQDTQYF